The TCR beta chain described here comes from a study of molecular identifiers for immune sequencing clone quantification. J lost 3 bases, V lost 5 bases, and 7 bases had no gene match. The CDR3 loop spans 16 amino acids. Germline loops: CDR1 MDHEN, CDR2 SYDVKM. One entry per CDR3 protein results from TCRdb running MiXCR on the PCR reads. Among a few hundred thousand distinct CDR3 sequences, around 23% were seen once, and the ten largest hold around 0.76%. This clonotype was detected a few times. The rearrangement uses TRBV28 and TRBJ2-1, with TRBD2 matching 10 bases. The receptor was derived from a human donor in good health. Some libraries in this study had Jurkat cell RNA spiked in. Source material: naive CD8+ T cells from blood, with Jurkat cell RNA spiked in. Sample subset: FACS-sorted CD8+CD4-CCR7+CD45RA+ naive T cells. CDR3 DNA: TGTGCCAGCAGTACCCCGGGACTAGCGTTCTACAATGAGCAGTTCTTC. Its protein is CASSTPGLAFYNEQFF.